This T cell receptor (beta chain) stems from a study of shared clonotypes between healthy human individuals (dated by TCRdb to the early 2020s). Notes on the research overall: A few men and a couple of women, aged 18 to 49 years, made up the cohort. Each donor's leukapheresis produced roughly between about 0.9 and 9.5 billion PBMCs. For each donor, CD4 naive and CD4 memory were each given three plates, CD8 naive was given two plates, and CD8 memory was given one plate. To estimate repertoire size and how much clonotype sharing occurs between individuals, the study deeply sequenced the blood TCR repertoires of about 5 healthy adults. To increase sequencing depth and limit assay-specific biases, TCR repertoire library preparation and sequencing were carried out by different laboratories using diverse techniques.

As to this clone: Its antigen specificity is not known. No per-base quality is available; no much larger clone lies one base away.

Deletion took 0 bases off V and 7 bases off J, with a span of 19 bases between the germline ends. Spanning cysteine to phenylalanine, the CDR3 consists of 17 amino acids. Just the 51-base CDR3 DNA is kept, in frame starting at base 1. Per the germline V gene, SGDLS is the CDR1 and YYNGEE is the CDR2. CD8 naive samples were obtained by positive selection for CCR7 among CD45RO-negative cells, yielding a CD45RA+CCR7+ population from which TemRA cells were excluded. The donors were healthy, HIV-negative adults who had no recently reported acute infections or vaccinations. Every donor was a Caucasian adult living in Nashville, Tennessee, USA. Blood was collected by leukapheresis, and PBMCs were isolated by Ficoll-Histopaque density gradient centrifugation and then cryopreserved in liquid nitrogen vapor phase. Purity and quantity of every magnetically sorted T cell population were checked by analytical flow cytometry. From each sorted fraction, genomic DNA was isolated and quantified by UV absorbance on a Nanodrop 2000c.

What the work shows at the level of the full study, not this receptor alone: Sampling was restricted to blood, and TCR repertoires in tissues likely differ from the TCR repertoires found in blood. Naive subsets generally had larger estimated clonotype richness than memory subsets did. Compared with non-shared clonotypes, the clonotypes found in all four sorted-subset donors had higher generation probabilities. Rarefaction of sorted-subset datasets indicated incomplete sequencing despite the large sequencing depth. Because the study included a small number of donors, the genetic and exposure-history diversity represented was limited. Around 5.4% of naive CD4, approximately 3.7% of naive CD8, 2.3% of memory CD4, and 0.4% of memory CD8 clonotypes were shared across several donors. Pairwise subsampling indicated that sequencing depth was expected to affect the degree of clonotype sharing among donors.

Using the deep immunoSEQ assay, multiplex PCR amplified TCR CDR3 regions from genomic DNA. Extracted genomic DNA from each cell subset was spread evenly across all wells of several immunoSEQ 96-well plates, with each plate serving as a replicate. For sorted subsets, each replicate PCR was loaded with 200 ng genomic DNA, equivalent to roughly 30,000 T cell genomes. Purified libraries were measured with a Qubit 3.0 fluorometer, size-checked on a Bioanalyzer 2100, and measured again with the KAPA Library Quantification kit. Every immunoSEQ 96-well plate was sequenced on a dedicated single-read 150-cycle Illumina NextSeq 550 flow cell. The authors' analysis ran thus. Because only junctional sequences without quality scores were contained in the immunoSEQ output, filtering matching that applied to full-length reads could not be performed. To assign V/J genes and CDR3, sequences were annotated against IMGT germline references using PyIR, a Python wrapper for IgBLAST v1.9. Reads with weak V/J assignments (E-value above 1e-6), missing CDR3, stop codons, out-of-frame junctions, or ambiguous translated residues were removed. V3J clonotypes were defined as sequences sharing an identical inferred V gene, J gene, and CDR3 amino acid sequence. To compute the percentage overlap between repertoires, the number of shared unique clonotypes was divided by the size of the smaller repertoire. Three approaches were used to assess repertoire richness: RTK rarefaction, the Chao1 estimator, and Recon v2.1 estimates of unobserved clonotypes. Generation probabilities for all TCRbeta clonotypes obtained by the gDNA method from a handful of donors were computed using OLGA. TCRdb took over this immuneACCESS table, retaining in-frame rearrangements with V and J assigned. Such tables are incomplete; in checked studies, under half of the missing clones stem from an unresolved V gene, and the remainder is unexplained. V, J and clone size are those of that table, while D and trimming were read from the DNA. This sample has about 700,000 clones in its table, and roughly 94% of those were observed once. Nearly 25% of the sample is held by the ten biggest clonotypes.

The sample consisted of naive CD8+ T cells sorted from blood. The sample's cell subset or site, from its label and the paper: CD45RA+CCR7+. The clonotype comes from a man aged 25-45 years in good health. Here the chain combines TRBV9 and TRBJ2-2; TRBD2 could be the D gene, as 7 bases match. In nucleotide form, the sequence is TGTGCCAGCAGCGTAGGTGGACTAGGGGGAGTCAACGGGGAGCTGTTTTTT. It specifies CASSVGGLGGVNGELFF.